The 19 T cell receptor beta chains given below trace back to one sample, sequenced in a study of cytomegalovirus exposure and HLA in healthy donors. With 60 Vbeta and 13 Jbeta primers, the PCR was carried out. Sequencing used immunoSEQ multiplex PCR; TCRdb keeps in-frame clones, though not all of them. Found here are 150,000 or so clones, roughly 90% of them singletons; the top ten hold roughly 1.8%. The source material was PBMCs. The receptors shown here come from a woman aged 18-29 years in good health and CMV-seronegative.

The chain has TRBV6-1 and TRBJ2-1, with 12 bases aligning to TRBD2. The V and J ends lost 4 bases and 5 bases, in that order; junction bases with no gene match: 3. Germline V gene lookup returns CDR1 MNHNS and CDR2 SASEGT. The CDR3 has 15 residues. The CDR3 reads CASSVGLAGHNEQFF. CDR3 coding DNA: TGTGCCAGCAGTGTCGGACTAGCGGGACACAATGAGCAGTTCTTC.

The chain joins TRBV7-6 to TRBJ1-4; D gene ambiguous. Germline loops: CDR1 SGHVS, CDR2 FNYEAQ. Trimming cost V 1 base and J 0 bases, with 6 bases left between them. This CDR3 is 15 amino acids long. CDR3 bases: TGTGCCAGCAGCTTAGGTCAGTCAACTAATGAAAAACTGTTTTTT. It encodes CASSLGQSTNEKLFF.

This chain connects TRBV29-1 to TRBJ2-5, with 9 bases aligning to TRBD1. V lost 4 bases, J lost 5 bases, and 14 bases stayed unmatched. CDR3 length equals 16 residues. Germline lookup yields CDR1 SQVTM and CDR2 ANQGSEA. This CDR3 reads CSVALAGQGNWETQYF. DNA for the CDR3: TGCAGCGTTGCGCTGGCAGGACAGGGGAATTGGGAGACCCAGTACTTC.

About this clone: At one end the junction does not follow the germline gene, possibly because of a read error. The J gene is TRBJ1-2, the V gene TRBV6-5; D is perhaps TRBD1 (5 bases). The CDR3 consists of 15 residues. The V gene's germline CDR1 is MNHEY and CDR2 SVGAGI. In nucleotides, the CDR3 is TGTGCCAGCGGTTATGGGGGGTCTCCTAACTATGGCTACACCTTC. This gives the protein CASGYGGSPNYGYTF.

V and J are TRBV27 and TRBJ1-4, with unresolved D. Germline CDR1 and CDR2: MNHEY and SMNVEV (reference sequence). Between the trimmed V and J ends, which lost 6 bases and 7 bases, there was a span of 6 bases. The CDR3 has 11 residues. CDR3 in DNA: TGTGCCAGCAGGTCCCGTGAAAAACTGTTTTTT. Amino acid sequence: CASRSREKLFF.

J is TRBJ2-7 and V is TRBV2, with 8 bases lining up with TRBD1. The CDR3 is 14 residues long. Looked up from germline, CDR1 is SNHLY and CDR2 is FYNNEI. Trimming took 3 bases from V and 2 from J; bases not matched to a gene: 3. The CDR3 sequence: CASSDRDRTYEQYF. The DNA of the CDR3 is TGTGCCAGCAGTGACCGGGACAGGACCTACGAGCAGTACTTC.

CDR3 loop: CASIDTGAGNTIYF. The CDR3 DNA is TGTGCCAGCATCGATACAGGCGCTGGAAACACCATATATTTT. This sequence joins TRBV6-1 and TRBJ1-3, with a possible D match to TRBD1 (5 bases). Germline assignment: CDR1 MNHNS and CDR2 SASEGT. The germline V and J ends were trimmed by 7 bases and 2 bases, with 12 bases remaining between them. This CDR3 spans 14 amino acids.

The gene calls are TRBV7-9 and TRBJ1-2, with 7 bases fitting TRBD1. After removal of 0 bases from V and 6 bases from J, the junction contained 1 base not matched to a gene. Germline V gene sequence: CDR1 SEHNR, CDR2 FQNEAQ (reference sequence). The CDR3 loop spans 13 amino acids. CDR3 nucleotide sequence: TGTGCCAGCAGCTTAGCTGGGACAGATGGCTACACCTTC. It specifies CASSLAGTDGYTF.

The chain joins TRBV25-1 to TRBJ2-1; tentative D call: TRBD1 (7 bases). The CDR3 has 13 amino acids. Germline V gene sequence: CDR1 MGHDK, CDR2 SYGVNS. Trimming cost V 6 bases and J 8 bases, with 14 bases left between them. The CDR3 bases are TGTGCCAGCAGCGGACAGGAGGGGGATGAGCAGTTCTTC. Protein sequence: CASSGQEGDEQFF.

The CDR3 loop reads CASGLALANEQFF. The CDR3 region has the DNA TGTGCTAGTGGTTTGGCGCTAGCGAATGAGCAGTTCTTC. The chain couples TRBV12-5 to TRBJ2-1; TRBD2 might be the D (6 bases). Germline CDR1 is LGHNT and CDR2 is FRNRAP. The length of the CDR3 is 13 residues. V lost 1 base, J lost 7 bases, and 8 bases lay in between.

This chain links TRBV7-6 with TRBJ2-3; 8 positions agree with TRBD1. Trimming removed 6 bases from V and 10 bases from J; junction bases left unmatched: 18. The CDR3 totals 16 residues. The V gene's germline CDR1 is SGHVS and CDR2 FNYEAQ. The chain's CDR3 is CASSSVQDRVLWAQYF. The CDR3 DNA is TGTGCCAGCAGTTCAGTACAGGACAGGGTTTTATGGGCGCAGTATTTT. Full variable domain (rest looked up from reference TRBV7-6 and TRBJ2-3): GAGVSQSPRYKVTKRGQDVALRCDPISGHVSLYWYRQALGQGPEFLTYFNYEAQQDKSGLPNDRFSAERPEGSISTLTIQRTEQRDSAMYRCASSSVQDRVLWAQYFGPGTRLTVL.

This sequence joins TRBV4-1 and TRBJ2-3, with TRBD1 matching 11 bases. Germline V gives CDR1 MGHRA, CDR2 YSYEKL. The CDR3 is made up of 18 amino acids. Germline trimming cut 6 bases from V and 3 bases from J; bases unmatched to any gene: 14. The CDR3 sequence is CASRLAPGTGGRTDTQYF. CDR3 bases: TGCGCCAGCAGACTCGCCCCCGGGACAGGGGGGCGGACAGATACGCAGTATTTT.

This chain joins TRBV5-4 and TRBJ2-3, with 7 nucleotides matching TRBD2. The CDR3 extends over 15 amino acids. V trimming: 4 bases; J trimming: 0 bases; junction bases outside the gene matches: 5. Per germline, CDR1 SGHNT and CDR2 YYREEE (reference sequence). The CDR3 DNA sequence: TGTGCCAGCAGCCCCATCGGGGGGAGCACAGATACGCAGTATTTT. Translated, it gives CASSPIGGSTDTQYF.

The chain has TRBV5-5 and TRBJ2-6; D is ambiguous. The V end was cut by 0 bases, the J end by 0 bases, with 4 bases between. The CDR3 is made up of 15 amino acids. CDR1 SGHKS and CDR2 YYEKEE come from the germline V gene (reference sequence). The CDR3 DNA reads TGTGCCAGCAGCTTGGATAGCTCTGGGGCCAACGTCCTGACTTTC. Translating gives CASSLDSSGANVLTF.

Of note for this clone: Relative to the germline gene, one junction end is altered; a read error may explain this. This rearrangement joins TRBV5-4 to TRBJ1-1; TRBD1 matches 7 bases. There are 13 residues in the CDR3. Germline CDR1 is SGHNT and CDR2 is YYREEE (reference sequence). CDR3 nucleotide sequence: TGTGCCAGCAGCTTCGGGACAGAATCTGGCGTGTCCTTT. Protein: CASSFGTESGVSF.

The chain couples TRBV4-1 to TRBJ2-7; 7 bases map to TRBD2. The germline gives CDR1 MGHRA, CDR2 YSYEKL. The V and J ends lost 3 bases and 6 bases, in that order; junction bases with no gene match: 14. The CDR3 runs to 16 residues. The CDR3 sequence is CASSHPRSGIPSEQYF. CDR3 sequence (DNA): TGCGCCAGCAGCCATCCCCGCAGCGGGATTCCCTCCGAGCAGTACTTC.

The rearrangement links TRBV11-2 to TRBJ2-1; 7 bases align to TRBD2. Germline V lookup: CDR1 SGHAT, CDR2 FQNNGV. This CDR3 contains 12 residues. J lost 15 bases, V lost 5 bases, and 10 bases had no gene match. In DNA form, the CDR3 reads TGTGCCAGCAGCCTTGGGACTAAGGGACTGTTCTTC. Protein product: CASSLGTKGLFF.

This CDR3 reads CASSPEFGNTIYF. CDR3 nucleotide sequence: TGTGCCAGCAGCCCCGAGTTTGGAAACACCATATATTTT. The V gene is TRBV7-2, the J gene TRBJ1-3; D uncertain. Deletions cut 5 bases from V and 3 bases from J, with 8 bases between. The CDR3 totals 13 residues. Germline CDR1 is SGHTA and CDR2 is FQGNSA.

This chain's CDR3 is CASSIGGQGATEAFF. The CDR3 nucleotides are TGTGCCAGTAGTATTGGGGGACAGGGGGCCACTGAAGCTTTCTTT. The chain carries TRBV19 and TRBJ1-1; TRBD1 matches 12 bases. J was trimmed by 4 bases and V by 3 bases; bases with no gene match: 3. This CDR3 region has 15 residues. CDR1 and CDR2 (germline): LNHDA, SQIVND (reference sequence). Using reference TRBV19 and TRBJ1-1 for the parts outside the CDR3, the full variable domain is DGGITQSPKYLFRKEGQNVTLSCEQNLNHDAMYWYRQDPGQGLRLIYYSQIVNDFQKGDIAEGYSVSREKKESFPLTVTSAQKNPTAFYLCASSIGGQGATEAFFGQGTRLTVV.